The 17 T cell receptor beta chains reported below all come from one sample, sequenced in a study of cytomegalovirus exposure and HLA in healthy donors. Primers for the PCR totalled 60 Vbeta and 13 Jbeta. The table came from immunoSEQ multiplex PCR; TCRdb's copy has only in-frame clones and leaves some out. The table includes nearly 110,000 clones, 65% to 80% detected once. The sequencing input was PBMCs. The receptors were sampled from a man between 60 and 70 years old in good health and CMV-seronegative.

The gene calls are TRBV27 and TRBJ2-7, with 8 nucleotides matching TRBD1. Germline CDR1 reads MNHEY; CDR2 reads SMNVEV (reference sequence). The CDR3 runs to 13 residues. V trimming: 6 bases; J trimming: 2 bases; junction bases outside the gene matches: 3. The CDR3: CASRGTGPYEQYF. The CDR3 coding sequence is TGTGCCAGCAGGGGGACAGGACCCTACGAGCAGTACTTC.

The J gene is TRBJ2-2, the V gene TRBV7-9; 9 nucleotides align to TRBD1. J lost 1 base, V lost 5 bases, and 5 bases had no gene match. The length of the CDR3 is 16 residues. Germline CDR1 reads SEHNR; CDR2 reads FQNEAQ (reference sequence). The CDR3 protein is CASSRSTGGNTGELFF. The CDR3 DNA is TGTGCCAGCAGCCGATCGACAGGGGGGAACACCGGGGAGCTGTTTTTT.

CDR3 region: CASSDAEDYGYTF. In nucleotides, the CDR3 is TGTGCCAGCAGTGACGCGGAGGACTATGGCTACACCTTC. The chain carries TRBV2 and TRBJ1-2; D remains ambiguous. The CDR3 runs to 13 residues. Trimming left V 3 bases short and J 3 bases short, with 8 bases between. Germline V gene data show CDR1 as SNHLY and CDR2 as FYNNEI.

The rearrangement joins TRBV7-2 to TRBJ2-5; 7 nucleotides line up with TRBD1. V dropped 4 bases and J dropped 1; count of bases not matched to a gene: 3. The germline gives CDR1 SGHTA, CDR2 FQGNSA. The CDR3 consists of 14 residues. CDR3 sequence: CASSSTGVQETQYF. CDR3 coding DNA: TGTGCCAGCAGCTCCACAGGGGTCCAAGAGACCCAGTACTTC.

V is TRBV9 and J is TRBJ1-3, with no clear D. CDR3 size: 15 residues. The V gene's germline CDR1 is SGDLS and CDR2 YYNGEE. The ends were cut back, 4 bases at V and 2 bases at J, with 13 bases in the middle. The CDR3 here is CASSSGHDPGNTIYF. The CDR3 nucleotides are TGTGCCAGCAGCTCGGGTCATGATCCTGGAAACACCATATATTTT.

The CDR3 DNA reads as TGCGCCAGCAGCCAACAGGGGGGAGCTAACTATGGCTACACCTTC. Protein: CASSQQGGANYGYTF. This rearrangement joins TRBV4-3 to TRBJ1-2; 7 nucleotides align to TRBD1. Looked up from germline, CDR1 is LGHNA and CDR2 is YSLEER. V was pared by 2 bases and J by 0 bases, with 3 bases of the junction left unmatched. CDR3 length: 15 amino acids.

The chain couples TRBV7-8 to TRBJ2-7; 8 bases fit TRBD1. Germline CDR1 and CDR2: SGHVS and FQNEAQ. Trimming at V came to 1 base and at J to 6 bases, leaving 2 bases not matched to a gene. The CDR3 totals 13 residues. The CDR3 loop reads CASSLGDRGEQYV. CDR3 coding DNA: TGTGCCAGCAGCTTAGGCGACAGGGGCGAGCAGTACGTC.

The gene calls are TRBV30 and TRBJ1-1; a weak D match, TRBD1 (5 bases). Germline V gene data show CDR1 as GTSNPN and CDR2 as SVGIG (reference sequence). This CDR3 region has 12 residues. V lost 2 bases and J 4 bases, leaving 8 bases between the germline ends. The CDR3 region is CAWSKGITEAFF. CDR3 nucleotides: TGTGCCTGGAGTAAGGGGATCACTGAAGCTTTCTTT.

This chain links TRBV2 with TRBJ2-2, with 7 positions matching TRBD2. This CDR3 is built from 14 residues. Per the germline V gene, CDR1 is SNHLY and CDR2 is FYNNEI. The V and J ends lost 6 bases and 4 bases, in that order; junction bases with no gene match: 5. CDR3 bases: TGTGCCAGCAGCTCCGGGACTACCACCGGGGAGCTGTTTTTT. Translation: CASSSGTTTGELFF.

This chain uses TRBV4-2 with TRBJ1-1, with D perhaps TRBD1 (6 bases). Looked up from germline, CDR1 is LGHNA and CDR2 is YNFKEQ. V was pared by 9 bases and J by 1 base, with 15 bases between. This CDR3 is 14 amino acids long. CDR3 DNA sequence: TGTGCCAGTTTACGGGACACCCGGAACACTGAAGCTTTCTTT. Encoded protein: CASLRDTRNTEAFF.

This clone was recorded a few times. V gene TRBV19 combines with J gene TRBJ1-4; D ambiguous. CDR1 LNHDA and CDR2 SQIVND come from the germline V gene (reference sequence). Between the trimmed V and J ends, which lost 5 bases and 8 bases, there was a span of 12 bases. This CDR3 spans 13 amino acids. The CDR3 sequence is CASSLGRREKLFF. The CDR3 nucleotides are TGTGCCAGTAGTTTGGGCCGTAGGGAAAAACTGTTTTTT.

The rearrangement links TRBV11-2 to TRBJ2-1; 8 bases align to TRBD1. CDR3 length equals 14 residues. Germline V gene lookup returns CDR1 SGHAT and CDR2 FQNNGV. V gave up 10 bases and J gave up 3 bases; unmatched junction bases: 8. This CDR3 reads CAITRTGIYNEQFF. The CDR3 DNA is TGTGCCATCACACGGACAGGGATCTACAATGAGCAGTTCTTC.

The V and J genes are TRBV2 and TRBJ1-2; D ambiguous. Trimming took 2 bases from V and 5 from J, leaving 12 bases between them. The CDR3 covers 14 residues. In germline, CDR1 is SNHLY, CDR2 FYNNEI. The CDR3 here is CASSESQLLYGYTF. CDR3 bases: TGTGCCAGCAGTGAAAGTCAGCTACTATATGGCTACACCTTC.

The chain carries TRBV2 and TRBJ1-2, with 11 bases that match TRBD1. The ends lost 4 bases at V and 4 bases at J; junction bases unmatched: 5. CDR1 and CDR2 (germline): SNHLY, FYNNEI. The CDR3 is 15 amino acids. The CDR3 is CASSGTGQGAYGYTF. The CDR3 nucleotides are TGTGCCAGCAGTGGCACAGGACAGGGGGCCTATGGCTACACCTTC.

The gene calls are TRBV2 and TRBJ2-1; D not certain. The V gene's germline CDR1 is SNHLY and CDR2 FYNNEI. V was trimmed by 8 bases and J by 7 bases, leaving 15 bases between them. This CDR3 is 13 amino acids long. Written as DNA, the CDR3 is TGTGCCAGCGAGGTCGAGCTGAGGAATGAGCAGTTCTTC. Translated, it gives CASEVELRNEQFF.

J is TRBJ1-3 and V is TRBV18; perhaps TRBD1 as D (6 bases). V lost 4 bases to trimming and J lost 4 bases, with 11 bases between them. Per germline, CDR1 KGHSH and CDR2 LQKENI. The CDR3 extends over 14 amino acids. The CDR3 loop reads CASSQQGQGNTIYF. The CDR3, as DNA: TGTGCCAGCTCACAGCAGGGACAAGGAAACACCATATATTTT.

V and J are TRBV7-2 and TRBJ1-6; D call uncertain. The CDR3 runs 14 residues. The V end was cut by 4 bases, the J end by 10 bases, with 14 bases between. Germline lookup yields CDR1 SGHTA and CDR2 FQGNSA. CDR3 in DNA: TGTGCCAGCAGCTCCCCAGCGTCGGGATCACCCCTCCACTTT. It codes for CASSSPASGSPLHF.